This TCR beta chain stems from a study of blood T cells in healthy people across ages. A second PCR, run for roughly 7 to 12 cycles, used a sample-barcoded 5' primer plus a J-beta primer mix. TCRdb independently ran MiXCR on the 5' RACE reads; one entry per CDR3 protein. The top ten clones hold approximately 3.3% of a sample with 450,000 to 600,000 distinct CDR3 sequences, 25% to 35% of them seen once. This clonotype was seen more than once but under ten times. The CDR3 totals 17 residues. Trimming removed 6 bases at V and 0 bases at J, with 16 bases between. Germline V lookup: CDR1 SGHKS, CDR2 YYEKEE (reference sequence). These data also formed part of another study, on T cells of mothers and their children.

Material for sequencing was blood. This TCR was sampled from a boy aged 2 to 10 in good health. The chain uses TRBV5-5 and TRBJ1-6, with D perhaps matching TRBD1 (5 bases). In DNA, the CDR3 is TGTGCCAGCATGGCCGGGACGGCAGGCTCCTATAATTCACCCCTCCACTTT. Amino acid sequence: CASMAGTAGSYNSPLHF.